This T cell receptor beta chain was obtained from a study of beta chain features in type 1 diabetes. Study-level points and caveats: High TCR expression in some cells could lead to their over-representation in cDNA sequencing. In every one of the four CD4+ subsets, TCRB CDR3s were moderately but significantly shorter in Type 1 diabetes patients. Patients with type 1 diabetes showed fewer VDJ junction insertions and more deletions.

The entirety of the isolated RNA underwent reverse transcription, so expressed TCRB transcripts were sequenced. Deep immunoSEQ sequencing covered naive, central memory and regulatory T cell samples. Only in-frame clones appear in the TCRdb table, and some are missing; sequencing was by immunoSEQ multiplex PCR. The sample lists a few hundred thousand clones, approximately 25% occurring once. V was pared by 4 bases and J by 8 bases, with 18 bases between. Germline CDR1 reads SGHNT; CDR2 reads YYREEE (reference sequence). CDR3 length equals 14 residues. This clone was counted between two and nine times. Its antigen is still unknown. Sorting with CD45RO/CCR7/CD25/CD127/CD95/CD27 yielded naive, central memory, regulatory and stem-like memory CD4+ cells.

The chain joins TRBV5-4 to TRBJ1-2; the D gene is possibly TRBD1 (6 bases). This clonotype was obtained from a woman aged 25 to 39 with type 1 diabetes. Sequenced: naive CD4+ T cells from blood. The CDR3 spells CASSNPDSGGGYTF. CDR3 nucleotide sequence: TGTGCCAGCAGCAACCCGGACAGCGGCGGGGGCTACACCTTC. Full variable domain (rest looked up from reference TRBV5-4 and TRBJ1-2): ETGVTQSPTHLIKTRGQQVTLRCSSQSGHNTVSWYQQALGQGPQFIFQYYREEENGRGNFPPRFSGLQFPNYSSELNVNALELDDSALYLCASSNPDSGGGYTFGSGTRLTVV.